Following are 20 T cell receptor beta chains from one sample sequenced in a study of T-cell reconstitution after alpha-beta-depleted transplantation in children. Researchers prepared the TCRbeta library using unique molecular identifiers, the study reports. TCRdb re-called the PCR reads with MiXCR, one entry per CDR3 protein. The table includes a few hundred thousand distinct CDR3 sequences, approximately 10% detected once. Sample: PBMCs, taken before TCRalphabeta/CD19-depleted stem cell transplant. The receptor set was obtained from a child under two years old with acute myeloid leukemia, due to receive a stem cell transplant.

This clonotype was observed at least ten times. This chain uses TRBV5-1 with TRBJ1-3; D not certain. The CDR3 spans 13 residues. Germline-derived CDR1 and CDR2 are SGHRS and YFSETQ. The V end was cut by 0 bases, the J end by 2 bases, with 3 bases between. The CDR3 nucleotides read TGCGCCAGCAGCTTGGACGCTGGAAACACCATATATTTT. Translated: CASSLDAGNTIYF.

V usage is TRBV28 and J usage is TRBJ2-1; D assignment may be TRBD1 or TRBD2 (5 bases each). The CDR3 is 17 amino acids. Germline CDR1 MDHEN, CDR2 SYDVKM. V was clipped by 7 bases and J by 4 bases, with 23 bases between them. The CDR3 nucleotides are TGTGCCAGCAACTTCCTCGCCGGGACGAACATTTACAATGAGCAGTTCTTC. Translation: CASNFLAGTNIYNEQFF.

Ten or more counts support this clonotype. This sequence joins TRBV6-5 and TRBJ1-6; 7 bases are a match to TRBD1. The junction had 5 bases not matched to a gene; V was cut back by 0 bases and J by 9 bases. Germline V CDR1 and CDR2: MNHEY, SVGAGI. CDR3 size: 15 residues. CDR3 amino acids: CASSYSNQGGSPLHF. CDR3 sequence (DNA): TGTGCCAGCAGTTACTCGAACCAGGGGGGTTCACCCCTCCACTTT.

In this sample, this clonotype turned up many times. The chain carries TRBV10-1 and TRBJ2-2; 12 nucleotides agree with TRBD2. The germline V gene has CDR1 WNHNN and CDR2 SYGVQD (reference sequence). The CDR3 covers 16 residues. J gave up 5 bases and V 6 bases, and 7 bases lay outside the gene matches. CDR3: CASSETSGRPTGELFF. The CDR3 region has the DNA TGCGCCAGCAGCGAGACTAGCGGGAGACCAACCGGGGAGCTGTTTTTT.

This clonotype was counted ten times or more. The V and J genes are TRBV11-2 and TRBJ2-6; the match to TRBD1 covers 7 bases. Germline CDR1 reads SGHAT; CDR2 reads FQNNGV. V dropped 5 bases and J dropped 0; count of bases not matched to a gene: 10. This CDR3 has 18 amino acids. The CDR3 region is CASSLRQGSLSGANVLTF. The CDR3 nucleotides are TGTGCCAGCAGCCTAAGACAGGGTTCTCTCTCTGGGGCCAACGTCCTGACTTTC. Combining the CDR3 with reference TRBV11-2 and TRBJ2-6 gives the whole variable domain EAGVAQSPRYKIIEKRQSVAFWCNPISGHATLYWYQQILGQGPKLLIQFQNNGVVDDSQLPKDRFSAERLKGVDSTLKIQPAKLEDSAVYLCASSLRQGSLSGANVLTFGAGSRLTVL.

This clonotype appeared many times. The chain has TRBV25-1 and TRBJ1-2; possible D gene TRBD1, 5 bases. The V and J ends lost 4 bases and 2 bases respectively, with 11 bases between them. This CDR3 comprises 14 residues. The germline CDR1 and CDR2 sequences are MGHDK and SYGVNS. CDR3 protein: CASSVTDFNYGYTF. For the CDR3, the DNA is TGTGCCAGCAGTGTGACAGACTTCAACTATGGCTACACCTTC.

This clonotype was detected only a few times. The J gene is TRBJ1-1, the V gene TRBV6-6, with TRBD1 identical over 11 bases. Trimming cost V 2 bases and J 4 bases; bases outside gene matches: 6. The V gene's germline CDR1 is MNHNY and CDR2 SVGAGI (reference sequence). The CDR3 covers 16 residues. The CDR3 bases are TGTGCCAGCAGTTACGGGGGACAGGGGGGTAGCACTGAAGCTTTCTTT. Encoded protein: CASSYGGQGGSTEAFF.

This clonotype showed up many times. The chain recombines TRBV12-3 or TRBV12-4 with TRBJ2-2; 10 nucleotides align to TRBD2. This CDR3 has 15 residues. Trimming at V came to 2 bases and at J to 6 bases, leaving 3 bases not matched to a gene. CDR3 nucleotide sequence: TGTGCCAGCAGTTTATCTAGCGGGAGACCCGGGGAGCTGTTTTTT. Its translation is CASSLSSGRPGELFF.

The CDR3 nucleotides are TGTGCCAGCACCAACAGGGAGGGGAACACTGAAGCTTTCTTT. Amino acids: CASTNREGNTEAFF. The chain links TRBV12-3 or TRBV12-4 to TRBJ1-1; D is perhaps TRBD1 (6 bases). Between the trimmed V and J ends, which lost 7 bases and 1 base, there was a span of 13 bases. The CDR3 spans 14 residues.

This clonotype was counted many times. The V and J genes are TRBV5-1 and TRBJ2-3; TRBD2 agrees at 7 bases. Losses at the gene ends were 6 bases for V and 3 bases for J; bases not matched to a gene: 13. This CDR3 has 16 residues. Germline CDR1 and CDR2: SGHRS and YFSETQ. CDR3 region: CASTPLGGEGTDTQYF. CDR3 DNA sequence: TGCGCCAGCACCCCCCTGGGGGGGGAAGGAACAGATACGCAGTATTTT.

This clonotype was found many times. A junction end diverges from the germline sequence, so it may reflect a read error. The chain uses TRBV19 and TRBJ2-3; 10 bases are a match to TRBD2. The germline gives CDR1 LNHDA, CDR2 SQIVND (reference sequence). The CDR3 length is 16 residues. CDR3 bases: TGTGCCAGTAGCATAGCGGGAGGCGGTAACACAGATACGCAGTATTTT. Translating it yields CASSIAGGGNTDTQYF.

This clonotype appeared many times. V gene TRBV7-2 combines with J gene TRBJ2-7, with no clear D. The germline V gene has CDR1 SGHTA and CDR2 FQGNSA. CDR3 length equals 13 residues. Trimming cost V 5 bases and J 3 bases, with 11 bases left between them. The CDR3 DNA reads TGTGCCAGCAGCCCAAGCGCCCTCTACGAGCAGTACTTC. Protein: CASSPSALYEQYF.

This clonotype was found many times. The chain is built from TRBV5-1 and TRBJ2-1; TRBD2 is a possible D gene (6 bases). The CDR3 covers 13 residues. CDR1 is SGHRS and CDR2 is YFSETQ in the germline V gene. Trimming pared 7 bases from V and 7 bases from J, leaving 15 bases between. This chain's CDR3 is CASWEELQNEQFF. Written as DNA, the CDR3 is TGCGCCAGCTGGGAGGAACTCCAAAATGAGCAGTTCTTC. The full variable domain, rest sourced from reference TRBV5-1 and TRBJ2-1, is KAGVTQTPRYLIKTRGQQVTLSCSPISGHRSVSWYQQTPGQGLQFLFEYFSETQRNKGNFPGRFSGRQFSNSRSEMNVSTLELGDSALYLCASWEELQNEQFFGPGTRLTVL.

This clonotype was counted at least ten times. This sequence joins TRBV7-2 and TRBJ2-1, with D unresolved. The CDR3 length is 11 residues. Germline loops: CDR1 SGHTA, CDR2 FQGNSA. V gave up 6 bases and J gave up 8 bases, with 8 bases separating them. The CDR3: CASRTTYEQFF. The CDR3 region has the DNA TGTGCCAGCAGGACGACTTATGAGCAGTTCTTC.

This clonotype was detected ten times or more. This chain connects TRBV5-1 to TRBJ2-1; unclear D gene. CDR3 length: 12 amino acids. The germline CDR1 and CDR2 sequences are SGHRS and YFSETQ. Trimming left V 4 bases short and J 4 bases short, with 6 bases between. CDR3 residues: CASSVEYNEQFF. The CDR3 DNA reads TGCGCCAGCAGCGTGGAATACAATGAGCAGTTCTTC.

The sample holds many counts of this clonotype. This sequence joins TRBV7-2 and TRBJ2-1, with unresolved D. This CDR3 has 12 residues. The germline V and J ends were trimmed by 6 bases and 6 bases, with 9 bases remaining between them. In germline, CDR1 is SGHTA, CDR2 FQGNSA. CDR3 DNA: TGTGCCAGCAGTCCCCTGTTCAATGAGCAGTTCTTC. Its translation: CASSPLFNEQFF.

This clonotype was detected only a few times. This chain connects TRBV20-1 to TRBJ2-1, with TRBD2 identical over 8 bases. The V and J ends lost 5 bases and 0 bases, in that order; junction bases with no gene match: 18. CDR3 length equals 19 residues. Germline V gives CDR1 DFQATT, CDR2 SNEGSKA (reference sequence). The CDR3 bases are TGCAGTGCTCCCATCTCAGCGGGAGTCCCCCCTAGCTCCTACAATGAGCAGTTCTTC. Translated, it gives CSAPISAGVPPSSYNEQFF.

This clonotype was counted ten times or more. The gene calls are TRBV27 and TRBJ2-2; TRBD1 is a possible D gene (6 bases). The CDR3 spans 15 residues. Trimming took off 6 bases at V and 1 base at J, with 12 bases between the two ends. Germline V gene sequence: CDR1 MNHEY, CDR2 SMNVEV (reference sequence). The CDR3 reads CASSLYRENTGELFF. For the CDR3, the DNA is TGTGCCAGCAGCTTGTACAGGGAGAACACCGGGGAGCTGTTTTTT.

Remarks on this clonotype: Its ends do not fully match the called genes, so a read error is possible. Written as DNA, the CDR3 is TGTGCCAGCAGCTTTGGGGGCACTGAAGCTTCCTTT. Translating it yields CASSFGGTEASF. The chain joins TRBV7-9 to TRBJ1-1; tentatively, D is TRBD1 (6 bases). There are 12 residues in the CDR3. Germline lookup yields CDR1 SEHNR and CDR2 FQNEAQ (reference sequence).

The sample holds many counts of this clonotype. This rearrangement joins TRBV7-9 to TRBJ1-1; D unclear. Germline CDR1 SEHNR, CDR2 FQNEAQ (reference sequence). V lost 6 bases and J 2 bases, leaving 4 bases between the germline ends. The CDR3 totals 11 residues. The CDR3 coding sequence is TGTGCCAGCAGAACTAACACTGAAGCTTTCTTT. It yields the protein CASRTNTEAFF.